This entry concerns a single TCR beta chain. Seattle patients were enrolled during active infection and followed longitudinally. These data originate in a study of blood T cell repertoires in COVID-19. Study details: PBMCs, B-cell-depleted T cells, or T cells were the source of the cDNA or gDNA that made up the material.

Germline V lookup: CDR1 SGDLS, CDR2 YYNGEE. V lost 3 bases, J lost 4 bases, and 5 bases stayed unmatched. There are 15 residues in the CDR3. Sequencing used immunoSEQ multiplex PCR; TCRdb keeps in-frame clones, though not all of them. The table has around 100,000 clones, around 92% seen once. This receptor was taken from a man aged 50 to 60 with COVID-19, enrolled during active disease. The chain joins TRBV9 to TRBJ1-1; 11 bases align to TRBD1. Sequences were obtained from peripheral blood. The CDR3 nucleotides read TGTGCCAGCAGCGCTCGGGACAGGGGGACCACTGAAGCTTTCTTT. Translated, it gives CASSARDRGTTEAFF.